The clone carrying this TCR beta chain was observed at least ten times. The sample comes from a study of Graves' ophthalmopathy and Graves' hyperthyroidism. Trimming removed 8 bases from V and 6 bases from J; junction bases left unmatched: 4. The CDR3 consists of 13 residues. Germline-derived CDR1 and CDR2 are SNHLY and FYNNEI. Transcripts of RNA were the source for amplifying TCR beta CDR3 regions. RT-PCR with HTBI primers came first, then second-round multiplex PCR. TCRdb reprocessed the multiplex PCR reads via MiXCR and lists one record per CDR3 protein. The sample lists about 640,000 distinct CDR3 sequences, about two fifths occurring once.

This rearrangement joins TRBV2 to TRBJ1-2; TRBD1 agrees at 12 bases. The sequence was collected from an adult man with Graves' ophthalmopathy. Sample: peripheral blood. The CDR3 reads CASSGTGGNGYTF. In DNA form, the CDR3 reads TGTGCCAGCTCCGGGACAGGGGGCAATGGCTACACCTTC.